The text below deals with one T cell receptor (beta chain). Its target antigen remains unknown. No much larger clone exists at a distance of one base, and base qualities are not known. Reading from cysteine to phenylalanine, the CDR3 counts 15 amino acids. Of all the DNA, just the CDR3 is kept, 45 bases in frame from base 1. V was cut back by 6 bases and J by 0 bases, leaving a gap of 9 bases between them. CDR1 MDHEN and CDR2 SYDVKM are derived from the germline V gene. The record originates from a study of response to subunit inactivated influenza vaccine (dated by TCRdb to 2017 to 2018). As for the study more broadly: Deep quantitative T cell receptor repertoire profiling was used in the study to track responses to a trivalent subunit inactivated influenza vaccine. Study-wide conclusions, independent of this receptor: The authors proposed that each seasonal influenza vaccination may bring in only a limited number of new T cells.

The library was made by RT-PCR. Sequencing was carried out with an Illumina HiSeq 2500. In-frame beta chains were kept once TCRdb had trimmed the public reads at Q25 with fastp and called clones with MiXCR. When rows share a CDR3 protein, they turn into one entry using the most common DNA and genes. The sample yields under 850,000 distinct CDR3 sequences; around 18% were counted once. Of the sample, about a tenth falls within the top ten clones. Sequenced material: PBMCs from blood, taken less than 6 days after vaccination. The chain joins TRBV28 to TRBJ2-6, with a tentative D gene TRBD2 over 5 matching bases. The clonotype comes from a man aged 45 to 65 who received an inactivated influenza vaccine. Donor details come from another sample of the same person, matched by shared clones. The CDR3 reads as follows: CASRGVISGANVLTF. The nucleotides are TGTGCCAGCAGGGGAGTGATCTCTGGGGCCAACGTCCTGACTTTC.